The rows below give T cell receptor beta chains drawn from one sample of a study of blood T cell repertoires in COVID-19. Data came from immunoSEQ multiplex PCR; TCRdb stores just in-frame clones and leaves some out. The repertoire holds over 600,000 clones, with just under 90% as singletons. Specimen: peripheral blood. These TCRs come from a young woman with acute or convalescent COVID-19. Each CDR3 is given with its conserved first and last residue. Fields, in order: CDR3 DNA, CDR3 protein, D gene, clone size, J gene, V gene. D genes are given only for firm matches. Clone sizes are given selectively: once, few, many, or a class where the clone is expanded.

CDR3nt: TGTGCCAGCAGCTTAGATGGTTTCGGGGAAGCTTTCTTT; CDR3aa: CASSLDGFGEAFF; d_gene: -; abundance: -; j_gene: TRBJ1-1; v_gene: TRBV11-3
CDR3nt: TGTGCCAGCAGTCCCTTGGCGGGACAGGGGTTTTTATCACCCCTCCACTTT; CDR3aa: CASSPLAGQGFLSPLHF; d_gene: TRBD1; abundance: -; j_gene: TRBJ1-6; v_gene: TRBV6-6
CDR3nt: TGTGCCAGCAGTCCCGGGAGGCGATGGGATACGCAGTATTTT; CDR3aa: CASSPGRRWDTQYF; d_gene: TRBD2; abundance: -; j_gene: TRBJ2-3; v_gene: TRBV27
CDR3nt: TGTGCCAGTGATCTAGGAAACAGGGCCTTGAACTATGGCTACACCTTC; CDR3aa: CASDLGNRALNYGYTF; d_gene: -; abundance: -; j_gene: TRBJ1-2; v_gene: TRBV19
CDR3nt: TGTGCCAGCAGCGCCCTCGGACAGGGTAACTATGGCTACACCTTC; CDR3aa: CASSALGQGNYGYTF; d_gene: TRBD1; abundance: -; j_gene: TRBJ1-2; v_gene: TRBV9
CDR3nt: TGTGCCAGCAGAGGCAGGGCGCACCCCTACGAGCAGTACTTC; CDR3aa: CASRGRAHPYEQYF; d_gene: -; abundance: -; j_gene: TRBJ2-7; v_gene: TRBV2
CDR3nt: TGTGCCAGCAGCTTTGAGATGAACACTGAAGCTTTCTTT; CDR3aa: CASSFEMNTEAFF; d_gene: -; abundance: -; j_gene: TRBJ1-1; v_gene: TRBV7-9
CDR3nt: TGCACCAGCAGCCAAATGGTGGGGCAAGATACGCAGTATTTT; CDR3aa: CTSSQMVGQDTQYF; d_gene: -; abundance: -; j_gene: TRBJ2-3; v_gene: TRBV1
CDR3nt: TGTGCCAGCAGCGGGACAGGGAACTATGGCTACACCTTC; CDR3aa: CASSGTGNYGYTF; d_gene: TRBD1; abundance: once; j_gene: TRBJ1-2; v_gene: TRBV9
CDR3nt: TGCGCCAGCCAAAACACCGGGGAGCTGTTTTTT; CDR3aa: CASQNTGELFF; d_gene: -; abundance: -; j_gene: TRBJ2-2; v_gene: TRBV5-1
CDR3nt: TGTGCCAGCAGTGAACTCATCGGGGACACCGACACTGAAGCTTTCTTT; CDR3aa: CASSELIGDTDTEAFF; d_gene: -; abundance: -; j_gene: TRBJ1-1; v_gene: TRBV6-1
CDR3nt: TGCAGCGTCCCCACAGGGAACCAAGAGACCCAGTACTTC; CDR3aa: CSVPTGNQETQYF; d_gene: -; abundance: -; j_gene: TRBJ2-5; v_gene: TRBV29-1
CDR3nt: TGTGCCAGCAGCTTTAGGGGGCCCACTAACACAGATACGCAGTATTTT; CDR3aa: CASSFRGPTNTDTQYF; d_gene: TRBD1; abundance: -; j_gene: TRBJ2-3; v_gene: TRBV27
CDR3nt: TGTGCCAGCAGCCCAGGGGAACGGGTAGCTAACTATGGCTACACCTTC; CDR3aa: CASSPGERVANYGYTF; d_gene: -; abundance: -; j_gene: TRBJ1-2; v_gene: TRBV6-2/TRBV6-3